This TCR beta chain derives from a study of T cells expressing NK-cell markers. Study-level information: Sequencing of TCR beta repertoires drew on sorted CD3+CD56+NKG2C+, CD3+CD56+NKG2C- and CD3+CD56-NKG2C+ T cells. Study-level points and caveats: It remained uncertain whether the expanded NKG2C+ T cell clones were specific for HCMV antigens.

TCRdb re-called the 5' RACE reads, yielding one record per CDR3 amino acid sequence without DNA. The sample data list roughly 350,000 distinct CDR3 sequences. The CDR3 spans 12 residues. From germline, CDR1 is SQVTM and CDR2 ANQGSEA. On this clonotype: Its antigen is not known.

Sample: blood T cells: a sorted CD56 or NKG2C T cell subset, CD4+ or CD8+ T cells, or bulk PBMC T cells (not recorded which). The receptor was derived from a man aged 18 to 69 in good health. This chain connects TRBV29-1 to TRBJ2-3; as DNA is missing, the TRBD1 call by TCRdb cannot be tested. The CDR3 sequence is CSWRGDLDTQYF.